This entry lists 14 T cell receptor beta chains sequenced from one sample in a study of cytomegalovirus exposure and HLA in healthy donors. Primers for the PCR totalled 60 Vbeta and 13 Jbeta. Using immunoSEQ multiplex PCR, the repertoire was profiled, and TCRdb retains in-frame clones only, with some absent. The sample table sets out under 250,000 clones. Specimen: PBMCs. All receptors come from a girl aged 2 to 9 in good health and CMV-seropositive.

This chain links TRBV5-6 with TRBJ2-6; 8 bases are a match to TRBD1. J lost 2 bases, V lost 1 base, and 5 bases had no gene match. The CDR3 covers 17 residues. In germline, CDR1 is SGHDT, CDR2 YYEEEE. The CDR3 is CASSLNRGQAGANVLTF. CDR3 in DNA: TGTGCCAGCAGCTTGAACAGGGGACAGGCTGGGGCCAACGTCCTGACTTTC.

This chain links TRBV7-2 with TRBJ2-7, with D maybe TRBD2 (5 bases). Germline V gene lookup returns CDR1 SGHTA and CDR2 FQGNSA. Trimming removed 5 bases from V and 0 bases from J, with 17 bases in between. The CDR3 is 16 amino acids. The CDR3 region is CASSPYPLGSSYEQYF. CDR3 coding DNA: TGTGCCAGCAGCCCCTACCCTTTGGGGAGCTCCTACGAGCAGTACTTC. Supplemented by reference TRBV7-2 and TRBJ2-7, the full variable domain reads GAGVSQSPSNKVTEKGKDVELRCDPISGHTALYWYRQSLGQGLEFLIYFQGNSAPDKSGLPSDRFSAERTGGSVSTLTIQRTQQEDSAVYLCASSPYPLGSSYEQYFGPGTRLTVT.

J is TRBJ2-7 and V is TRBV5-5, with a weak D call TRBD2 (8 bases). The CDR3 totals 15 residues. Germline CDR1 reads SGHKS; CDR2 reads YYEKEE (reference sequence). V lost 2 bases and J lost 7, with 19 bases in between. The CDR3: CASSFSGGDRREQYF. The DNA for the CDR3 is TGTGCCAGCAGCTTTTCCGGGGGGGACAGAAGGGAGCAGTACTTC.

The chain is built from TRBV27 and TRBJ1-1, with D perhaps matching TRBD1 (6 bases). The V end lost 3 bases, the J end lost 1 base, and 9 bases lay between the germline ends. This CDR3 comprises 14 residues. Germline V gene data show CDR1 as MNHEY and CDR2 as SMNVEV (reference sequence). The CDR3 sequence: CASSFEGQNTEAFF. The DNA for the CDR3 is TGTGCCAGCAGTTTTGAGGGACAGAACACTGAAGCTTTCTTT.

This chain joins TRBV6-6 and TRBJ2-1; 11 nucleotides line up with TRBD2. Per germline, CDR1 MNHNY and CDR2 SVGAGI (reference sequence). V lost 6 bases, J lost 6 bases, and 7 bases stayed unmatched. The CDR3 loop spans 15 amino acids. The CDR3 protein is CASSASGRTFNEQFF. The CDR3 nucleotides are TGTGCCAGCAGCGCTAGCGGGAGGACATTCAATGAGCAGTTCTTC.

The chain combines TRBV28 with TRBJ2-7, with D possibly matching TRBD2 (5 bases). Germline CDR1 reads MDHEN; CDR2 reads SYDVKM. Trimming shortened V by 7 bases and J by 4 bases, and 20 bases separated the two germline ends. This CDR3 has 15 amino acids. This chain's CDR3 is CASNPPGLGFYEQYF. The CDR3 DNA follows: TGTGCCAGCAACCCTCCGGGGTTAGGGTTTTACGAGCAGTACTTC.

V and J are TRBV29-1 and TRBJ2-7, with TRBD2 matching 14 bases. Germline V gives CDR1 SQVTM, CDR2 ANQGSEA. The V and J ends lost 7 bases and 4 bases, in that order; junction bases with no gene match: 9. This CDR3 has 15 residues. CDR3 DNA sequence: TGCAGCGCCCGGTCCGGGACTAGCGGGAGTTACGAGCAGTACTTC. Protein product: CSARSGTSGSYEQYF.

V gene TRBV28 combines with J gene TRBJ2-1; D is unclear. CDR3 length: 14 amino acids. Germline V gene lookup returns CDR1 MDHEN and CDR2 SYDVKM. The V end lost 6 bases, the J end lost 0 bases, and 9 bases lay between the germline ends. CDR3 coding DNA: TGTGCCAGCAGCCTAGACCCCTCCTACAATGAGCAGTTCTTC. This encodes CASSLDPSYNEQFF. Supplemented by reference TRBV28 and TRBJ2-1, the full variable domain reads DVKVTQSSRYLVKRTGEKVFLECVQDMDHENMFWYRQDPGLGLRLIYFSYDVKMKEKGDIPEGYSVSREKKERFSLILESASTNQTSMYLCASSLDPSYNEQFFGPGTRLTVL.

The chain recombines TRBV28 with TRBJ2-1; 7 bases line up with TRBD2. V gave up 2 bases and J gave up 10 bases; unmatched junction bases: 11. Germline CDR1 reads MDHEN; CDR2 reads SYDVKM. The CDR3 has 15 amino acids. The CDR3 DNA reads as TGTGCCAGCAGTTTAGGGCCTAGCGGCCCTGGGGAGCAGTTCTTC. Amino acids: CASSLGPSGPGEQFF.

The J gene is TRBJ2-7, the V gene TRBV6-1; TRBD2 agrees at 7 bases. The V gene's germline CDR1 is MNHNS and CDR2 SASEGT. This CDR3 comprises 15 residues. The V gene end was trimmed by 2 bases and the J gene end by 5 bases; junction bases not matched to a gene: 9. The CDR3 nucleotides read TGTGCCAGCAGTGAAATCACGAGCGGACTAGACGAGCAGTACTTC. Its translation is CASSEITSGLDEQYF.

V usage is TRBV27 and J usage is TRBJ2-2, with 9 positions matching TRBD2. This CDR3 is 20 amino acids long. Germline-derived CDR1 and CDR2 are MNHEY and SMNVEV (reference sequence). V lost 4 bases, J lost 1 base, and 16 bases stayed unmatched. The CDR3 here is CASSSSPLREGLGNTGELFF. Written as DNA, the CDR3 is TGTGCCAGCAGTTCCTCCCCCTTGCGGGAGGGCCTTGGGAACACCGGGGAGCTGTTTTTT.

The chain employs TRBV11-2 and TRBJ1-4, with D possibly matching TRBD1 (5 bases). The CDR3 has 14 amino acids. The V gene lost 5 bases and the J gene lost 8 bases, with 15 bases spanning the gap. From germline, CDR1 is SGHAT and CDR2 FQNNGV. CDR3 residues: CASSPWGGGEKLFF. The CDR3 DNA reads TGTGCCAGCAGCCCGTGGGGTGGGGGGGAAAAACTGTTTTTT.

Here the CDR3 reads CAGRWGPEAFF. CDR3 DNA: TGTGCCGGCCGGTGGGGCCCTGAAGCTTTCTTT. The rearrangement uses TRBV27 and TRBJ1-1, with a tentative D call TRBD1 (5 bases). Trimming left V 11 bases short and J 6 bases short, with 13 bases between. The germline gives CDR1 MNHEY, CDR2 SMNVEV (reference sequence). The CDR3 is 11 amino acids.

CDR3 loop: CASSYISFNNEQFF. The CDR3 nucleotides are TGTGCCAGCAGTTACATAAGCTTCAACAATGAGCAGTTCTTC. The chain has TRBV6-5 and TRBJ2-1, with D unresolved. CDR1 MNHEY and CDR2 SVGAGI come from the germline V gene. Trimming pared 2 bases from V and 5 bases from J, leaving 10 bases between. This CDR3 comprises 14 residues.